This T cell receptor (beta chain) was documented in a study of T cell repertoires in cytomegalovirus infection. In this sample, this clonotype turned up a few times. Its antigen is unidentified. TCRdb re-derived calls from the reads in MiXCR, one entry per CDR3 protein. The data contain roughly 170,000 distinct CDR3 sequences, roughly a fifth of them singletons. Sequencing was performed on CD8+ T cells from cultured PBMCs, taken from culture after CMV antigen stimulation. This clonotype was obtained from a human donor in good health (CMV status not recorded). Some clones in this sample may be carry-over from other donors' samples.

In DNA, the CDR3 is TGTGCCAGCAGTGTTGGACTAGCGGGGGGATACAATGAGCAGTTCTTC. Encoded protein: CASSVGLAGGYNEQFF. This chain uses TRBV27 with TRBJ2-1; 14 nucleotides match TRBD2. V trimming: 5 bases; J trimming: 4 bases; junction bases outside the gene matches: 4. This CDR3 has 16 residues. CDR1 is MNHEY and CDR2 is SMNVEV in the germline V gene (reference sequence).